Listed here are 12 T cell receptor beta chains from one sample, sequenced in a study of graft-versus-host responses after intestinal transplantation. Antigens of these TCRs are unknown. The protocol was immunoSEQ multiplex PCR, while the TCRdb copy is restricted to in-frame clones and leaves out a portion. The sample yields approximately 78,000 clones, around 86% seen once. Sequenced material: unstimulated CD8+ T cells sorted from spleen or lymph node cells, taken before transplant. The receptors come from a human donor who was the organ donor for an intestinal transplant.

The chain uses TRBV5-1 and TRBJ2-7, with D tentatively TRBD1 (6 bases). CDR3 length equals 13 residues. CDR1 and CDR2 from the germline V gene are SGHRS and YFSETQ. With 1 base removed from V and 4 bases from J, the gap between germline ends came to 9 bases. The chain's CDR3 is CASSLRGFYEQYF. The CDR3 DNA reads TGCGCCAGCAGCTTGAGGGGGTTTTACGAGCAGTACTTC. Supplemented by reference TRBV5-1 and TRBJ2-7, the full variable domain reads KAGVTQTPRYLIKTRGQQVTLSCSPISGHRSVSWYQQTPGQGLQFLFEYFSETQRNKGNFPGRFSGRQFSNSRSEMNVSTLELGDSALYLCASSLRGFYEQYFGPGTRLTVT.

This clone turned up a few times. The limits of the CDR3 on the DNA are not certain, so only TCRdb's listed CDR3 is given. This rearrangement joins TRBV2 to TRBJ2-7; TRBD2, the table's D call, lacks a check against the DNA. CDR1 is SNHLY, CDR2 FYNNEI, per germline. The CDR3 length equals 15 residues, ends included. The CDR3 loop is CASSTSLAGLGEQYF.

This chain links TRBV4-1 with TRBJ1-1; D is uncertain. Trimming removed 3 bases from V and 1 base from J, with 21 bases in between. From germline, CDR1 is MGHRA and CDR2 YSYEKL. The CDR3 length is 18 residues. CDR3 bases: TGCGCCAGCAGCCAGATCGGACTGCTTCCCTCCGCGAACACTGAAGCTTTCTTT. Translation: CASSQIGLLPSANTEAFF.

The rearrangement links TRBV7-9 to TRBJ1-2, with D unresolved. Germline values: CDR1 SEHNR, CDR2 FQNEAQ (reference sequence). The V end was cut by 1 base, the J end by 3 bases, with 12 bases between. The length of the CDR3 is 15 residues. The CDR3 DNA sequence: TGTGCCAGCAGCTTAGACACAGCGTCTGACTATGGCTACACCTTC. This encodes CASSLDTASDYGYTF. Based on the CDR3 plus reference TRBV7-9 and TRBJ1-2, the full variable domain is DTGVSQNPRHKITKRGQNVTFRCDPISEHNRLYWYRQTLGQGPEFLTYFQNEAQLEKSRLLSDRFSAERPKGSFSTLEIQRTEQGDSAMYLCASSLDTASDYGYTFGSGTRLTVV.

This chain connects TRBV4-1 to TRBJ1-1, with D unresolved. Germline CDR1 MGHRA, CDR2 YSYEKL. The CDR3 extends over 13 amino acids. V dropped 8 bases and J dropped 0 bases, with 10 bases sitting between them. The CDR3 protein is CASVGLMNTEAFF. Here the CDR3 DNA reads TGCGCCAGCGTTGGACTGATGAACACTGAAGCTTTCTTT.

This clone was detected once. The V gene is TRBV6-1, the J gene TRBJ1-5; D is ambiguous. CDR3 size: 14 residues. Trimming took 0 bases from V and 4 from J, leaving 7 bases between them. Looked up from germline, CDR1 is MNHNS and CDR2 is SASEGT. CDR3 nucleotides: TGTGCCAGCAGTGAAGCGGGCGAAAATCAGCCCCAGCATTTT. This sequence encodes CASSEAGENQPQHF.

The rearrangement links TRBV27 to TRBJ2-7, with D unclear. Germline CDR1 is MNHEY and CDR2 is SMNVEV (reference sequence). This CDR3 is 15 amino acids long. With 5 bases removed from V and 6 bases from J, the gap between germline ends came to 20 bases. The CDR3 here is CASSPLTPPLGEQYF. DNA for the CDR3: TGTGCCAGCAGTCCACTTACCCCACCCCTTGGCGAGCAGTACTTC.

This chain joins TRBV7-2 and TRBJ1-1; D is undetermined. V shed 1 base and J shed 3 bases, with 9 bases lying between them. This CDR3 spans 14 amino acids. Germline V CDR1 and CDR2: SGHTA, FQGNSA. The CDR3 DNA reads as TGTGCCAGCAGCTTAGTTGCCGGGGACACTGAAGCTTTCTTT. Amino acids: CASSLVAGDTEAFF.

The chain has TRBV19 and TRBJ2-3; D remains ambiguous. Trimming removed 11 bases at V and 4 bases at J, with 22 bases between. The germline V gene encodes CDR1 LNHDA and CDR2 SQIVND (reference sequence). The CDR3 sequence is 15 residues long. CDR3 coding DNA: TGTGCCCTACAGAGGAGATCTAGAGTCCCAGATACGCAGTATTTT. Its protein is CALQRRSRVPDTQYF.

The CDR3 coding sequence is TGCGCCAGCAGCTTCGTCTCGGGGTTTAACACCGGGGAGCTGTTTTTT. Protein: CASSFVSGFNTGELFF. V gene TRBV5-1 combines with J gene TRBJ2-2, with D possibly being TRBD2 (5 bases). The CDR3 runs to 16 residues. Germline V lookup: CDR1 SGHRS, CDR2 YFSETQ. Trimming removed 2 bases at V and 2 bases at J, with 13 bases between.

This clone qualifies as medium-sized. The chain carries TRBV6-6 and TRBJ2-5, with D unclear. Germline loops: CDR1 MNHNY, CDR2 SVGAGI (reference sequence). Trimming left V 2 bases short and J 4 bases short, with 11 bases between. This CDR3 is built from 14 residues. For the CDR3, the DNA is TGTGCCAGCAGTTACGTAGCATTAATAGAGACCCAGTACTTC. It encodes CASSYVALIETQYF.

This chain joins TRBV5-5 and TRBJ1-3; D remains ambiguous. The CDR3 has 13 amino acids. Trimming shortened V by 4 bases and J by 4 bases, and 9 bases separated the two germline ends. Germline V gene lookup returns CDR1 SGHKS and CDR2 YYEKEE (reference sequence). The CDR3 DNA reads TGTGCCAGCAGCCAATATGTGGGAAACACCATATATTTT. Its protein product is CASSQYVGNTIYF.